This TCR beta chain was recorded in a study of PD-L1 blockade in urothelial cancer. About the research overall: The researchers analyzed blood 3 weeks (second dose) and 6 weeks after treatment start.

Worth noting for this clone: What it binds is not known.

CDR1 and CDR2 from the germline V gene are SEHNR and FQNEAQ (reference sequence). V was pared by 5 bases and J by 4 bases, with 11 bases between. The CDR3 consists of 13 residues. Only in-frame clones appear in the TCRdb table, and some are missing; sequencing was by immunoSEQ multiplex PCR. The sample shows more than 55,000 clones, roughly 79% of them seen only once. Study-wide results and limits: Patients who had durable benefit saw their tumor-associated blood clones expand more at 3 weeks.

Time point given: pretreatment peripheral blood. Pretreatment and on-treatment samples were taken, numbering 1 to 8 per patient. This clonotype was obtained from a man in his 70s with urothelial cancer. The J gene is TRBJ1-2, the V gene TRBV7-9, with no clear D. This specimen consisted of PBMCs, obtained around atezolizumab (anti-PD-L1) treatment. CDR3 loop: CASSQTGIYGYTF. The CDR3, as DNA: TGTGCCAGCAGCCAGACCGGGATCTATGGCTACACCTTC.